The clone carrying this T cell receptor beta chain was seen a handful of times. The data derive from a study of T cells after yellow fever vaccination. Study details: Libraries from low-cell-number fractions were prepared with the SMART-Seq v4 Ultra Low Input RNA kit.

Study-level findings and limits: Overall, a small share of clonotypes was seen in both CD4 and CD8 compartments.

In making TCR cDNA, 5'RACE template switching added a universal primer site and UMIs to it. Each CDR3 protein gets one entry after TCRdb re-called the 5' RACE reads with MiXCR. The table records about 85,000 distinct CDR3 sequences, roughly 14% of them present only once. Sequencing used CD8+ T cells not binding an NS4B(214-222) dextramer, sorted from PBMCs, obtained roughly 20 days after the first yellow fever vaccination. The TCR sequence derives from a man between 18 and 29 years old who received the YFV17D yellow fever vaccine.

The CDR3 region has the DNA TGTGCCATCAGTGGGACAGGGGCCGAGCAGTACGTC. This gives the protein CAISGTGAEQYV. The chain employs TRBV10-3 and TRBJ2-7, with TRBD1 matching over 9 bases. In germline, CDR1 is ENHRY, CDR2 SYGVKD. V lost 4 bases to trimming and J lost 6 bases; unmatched junction nucleotides: 1. There are 12 residues in the CDR3.